This T cell receptor beta chain comes out of a study of blood T cell repertoires in COVID-19. Study in general: PBMCs, B-cell-depleted T cells, or T cells were the source of the cDNA or gDNA that made up the material.

V lost 3 bases and J 0 bases, leaving 11 bases between the germline ends. From germline, CDR1 is KGHSH and CDR2 LQKENI. CDR3 length equals 15 residues. The method was immunoSEQ multiplex PCR; TCRdb's version includes in-frame clones alone and lacks a portion of them. The profile shows 300,000 to 350,000 clones, roughly 86% of them singletons. Recovered Cohort 3 donors showed two negative PCRs, clearance, or symptom resolution. The sequence derives from a woman aged 25 to 39 who had recovered from COVID-19. V and J are TRBV18 and TRBJ1-2; D not resolved. Input material: PBMCs or T cells enriched from blood (not recorded which). This chain's CDR3 is CASSPQQSPNYGYTF. CDR3 sequence (DNA): TGTGCCAGCTCACCGCAACAGAGCCCTAACTATGGCTACACCTTC.